These 6 T cell receptor beta chains came from one sample sequenced in a study of regulatory T cells in long-lasting Graves disease. The authors built TCR beta libraries using iRepertoire HTBI primers and Arm-PCR of CDR3 regions. TCRdb independently ran MiXCR on the multiplex PCR reads; one entry per CDR3 protein. The data show a few hundred thousand distinct CDR3 sequences, with around 22% seen just once and around 26% held by the top ten. Time point here: persistent/refractory GD, antithyroid drugs over 5 years with positive TRAb. Extracted RNA from PBMCs served as the source of the TCR library. The source was peripheral blood mononuclear cells (PBMCs), collected when the disease was refractory, from a patient treated with antithyroid drugs. The origin of the receptors is a female donor with Graves disease.

A few counts support this clonotype. The rearrangement joins TRBV27 to TRBJ2-5; no firm D call. CDR3 length: 13 amino acids. Trimming removed 4 bases from V and 7 bases from J, with 13 bases in between. CDR1 and CDR2 (germline): MNHEY, SMNVEV (reference sequence). CDR3 sequence (DNA): TGTGCCAGCAGTTCACCCCCCGGCGGGACCCAGTACTTC. Its translation is CASSSPPGGTQYF.

Notes on this clonotype: At one end, the junction sequence differs from germline, possibly due to a read error. This sequence joins TRBV29-1 and TRBJ2-5; TRBD1 agrees at 9 bases. Germline assignment: CDR1 SQVTM and CDR2 ANQGSEA. The CDR3 totals 14 residues. The CDR3: CSGRKGQGQEAQYF. The CDR3 region has the DNA TGCAGCGGACGCAAGGGACAGGGCCAAGAGGCCCAGTACTTC.

The chain has TRBV5-5 and TRBJ2-7, with a weak D call TRBD1 (6 bases). The CDR3 has 15 amino acids. The ends were cut back, 2 bases at V and 5 bases at J, with 17 bases in the middle. Germline assignment: CDR1 SGHKS and CDR2 YYEKEE (reference sequence). The CDR3 reads CASSFPGTSSDEQYF. CDR3 coding DNA: TGTGCCAGCAGCTTCCCCGGGACATCGTCCGACGAGCAGTACTTC.

For the CDR3, the DNA is TGTGCCAGCAGTTTGGATCCGGGCTACACCTTC. Translated: CASSLDPGYTF. V is TRBV12-3 or TRBV12-4 and J is TRBJ1-2; D gene uncertain. Trimming left V 3 bases short and J 8 bases short, with 7 bases between. This CDR3 is 11 amino acids long.

This clonotype was seen at least ten times. V and J are TRBV6-5 and TRBJ1-5, with a possible D match to TRBD1 (6 bases). The CDR3 spans 16 residues. Deletions cut 2 bases from V and 4 bases from J, with 15 bases between. Germline V gives CDR1 MNHEY, CDR2 SVGAGI. DNA for the CDR3: TGTGCCAGCAGTTACAGAGACAGGTCTGGGAATCAGCCCCAGCATTTT. This encodes CASSYRDRSGNQPQHF.

The table lists this clonotype with many counts. CDR3: CASSQATAVNSPLHF. The CDR3 bases are TGTGCCAGCAGCCAAGCCACTGCCGTTAATTCACCCCTCCACTTT. The chain uses TRBV3-1 and TRBJ1-6; D is unclear. There are 15 residues in the CDR3. Germline-derived CDR1 and CDR2 are LGHDT and YNNKEL (reference sequence). V was cut by 1 base and J by 6 bases, with 10 bases left in between.